This T cell receptor (beta chain) was captured by sequencing in a study of blood T cell repertoires in COVID-19. As for the study in general: The cDNA or gDNA used as material had been derived from T cells, B-cell-depleted T cells, or PBMCs.

The CDR3 runs to 15 residues. Unmatched junction bases numbered 5, after V lost 0 bases and J lost 4 bases. The germline CDR1 and CDR2 sequences are SGDLS and YYNGEE. In the authors' workflow: Reference gene primer amplification gave estimated nucleated cell counts. Data came from immunoSEQ multiplex PCR; TCRdb stores just in-frame clones and leaves some out. V, J and clone size were drawn from that table, and D and trimming were deduced from the DNA. Here the sample spans about 140,000 clones, around nine tenths being singletons. The material sequenced was peripheral blood. The genes are TRBV9 and TRBJ1-1; 8 bases agree with TRBD1. This clonotype originated in a woman aged 40 to 49 with acute or convalescent COVID-19. CDR3 in DNA: TGTGCCAGCAGCGTAGCAGGGGGCGCGGGCACTGAAGCTTTCTTT. Amino acid sequence: CASSVAGGAGTEAFF. The full variable domain, completed using reference TRBV9 and TRBJ1-1, is DSGVTQTPKHLITATGQRVTLRCSPRSGDLSVYWYQQSLDQGLQFLIQYYNGEERAKGNILERFSAQQFPDLHSELNLSSLELGDSALYFCASSVAGGAGTEAFFGQGTRLTVV.